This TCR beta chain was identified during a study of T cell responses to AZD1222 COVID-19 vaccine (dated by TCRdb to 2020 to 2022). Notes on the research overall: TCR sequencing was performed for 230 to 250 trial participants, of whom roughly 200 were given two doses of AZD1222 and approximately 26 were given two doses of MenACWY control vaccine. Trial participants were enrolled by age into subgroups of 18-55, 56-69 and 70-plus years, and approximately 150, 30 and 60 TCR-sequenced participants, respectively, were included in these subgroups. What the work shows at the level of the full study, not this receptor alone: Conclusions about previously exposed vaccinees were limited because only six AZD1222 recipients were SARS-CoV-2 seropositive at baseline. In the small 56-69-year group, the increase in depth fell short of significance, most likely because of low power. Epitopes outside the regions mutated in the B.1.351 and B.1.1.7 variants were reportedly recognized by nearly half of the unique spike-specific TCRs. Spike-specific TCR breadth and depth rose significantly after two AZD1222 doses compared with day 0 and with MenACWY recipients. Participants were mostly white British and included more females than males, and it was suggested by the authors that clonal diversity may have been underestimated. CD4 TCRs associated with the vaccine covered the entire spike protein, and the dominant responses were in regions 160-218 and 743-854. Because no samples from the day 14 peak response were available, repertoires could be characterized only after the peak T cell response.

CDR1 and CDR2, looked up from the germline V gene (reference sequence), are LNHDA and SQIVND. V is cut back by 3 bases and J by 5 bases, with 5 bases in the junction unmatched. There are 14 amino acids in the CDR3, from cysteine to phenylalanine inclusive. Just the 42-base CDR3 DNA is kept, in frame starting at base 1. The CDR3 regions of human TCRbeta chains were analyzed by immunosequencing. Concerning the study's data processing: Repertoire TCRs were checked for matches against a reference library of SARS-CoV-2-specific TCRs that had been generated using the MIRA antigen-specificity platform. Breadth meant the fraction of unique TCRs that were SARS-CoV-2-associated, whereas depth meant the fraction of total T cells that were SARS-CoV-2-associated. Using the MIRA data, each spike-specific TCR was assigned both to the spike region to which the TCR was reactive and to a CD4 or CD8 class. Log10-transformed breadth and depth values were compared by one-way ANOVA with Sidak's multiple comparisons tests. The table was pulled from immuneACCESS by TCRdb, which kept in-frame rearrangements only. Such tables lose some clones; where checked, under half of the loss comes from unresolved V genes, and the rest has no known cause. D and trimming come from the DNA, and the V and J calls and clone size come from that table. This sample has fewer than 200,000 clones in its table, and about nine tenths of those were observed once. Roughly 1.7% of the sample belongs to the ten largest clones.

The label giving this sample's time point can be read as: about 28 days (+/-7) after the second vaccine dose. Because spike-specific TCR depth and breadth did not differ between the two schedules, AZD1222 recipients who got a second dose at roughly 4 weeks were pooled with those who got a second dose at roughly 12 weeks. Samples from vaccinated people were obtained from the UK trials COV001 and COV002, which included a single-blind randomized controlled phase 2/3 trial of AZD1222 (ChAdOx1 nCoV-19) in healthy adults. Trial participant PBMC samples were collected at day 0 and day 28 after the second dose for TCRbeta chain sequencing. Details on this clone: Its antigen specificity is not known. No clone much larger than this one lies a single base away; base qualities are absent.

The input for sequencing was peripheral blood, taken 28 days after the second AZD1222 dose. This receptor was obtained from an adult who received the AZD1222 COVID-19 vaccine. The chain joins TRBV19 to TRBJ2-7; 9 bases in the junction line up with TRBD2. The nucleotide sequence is TGTGCCAGTAGTATTCTAGCGGGGAATGACGAGCAGTACTTC. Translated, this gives CASSILAGNDEQYF. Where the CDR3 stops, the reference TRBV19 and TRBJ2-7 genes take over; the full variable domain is DGGITQSPKYLFRKEGQNVTLSCEQNLNHDAMYWYRQDPGQGLRLIYYSQIVNDFQKGDIAEGYSVSREKKESFPLTVTSAQKNPTAFYLCASSILAGNDEQYFGPGTRLTVT.